This T cell receptor (beta chain) was profiled in a study of T cell changes during pregnancy in multiple sclerosis. The sample holds a few counts of this clone. Repertoires were generated with immunoSEQ multiplex PCR, while TCRdb's copy carries only in-frame clones and drops some. The data show about 53,000 clones, around 90% seen once. The clonotype comes from a female donor with multiple sclerosis, enrolled in a pregnancy study. The sequences come from CD8+ T cells from peripheral blood mononuclear cells, collected before pregnancy.

Here the CDR3 reads CASSVGLRTELYGYTF. CDR3 nucleotide sequence: TGTGCCAGCAGCGTAGGCCTCCGGACAGAGCTCTATGGCTACACCTTC. This chain joins TRBV9 and TRBJ1-2, with TRBD1 as a possible D gene (6 bases). The V end was cut by 0 bases, the J end by 4 bases, with 16 bases between. Germline V lookup: CDR1 SGDLS, CDR2 YYNGEE. The CDR3 runs to 16 residues. The variable domain in full, completed from reference TRBV9 and TRBJ1-2, reads DSGVTQTPKHLITATGQRVTLRCSPRSGDLSVYWYQQSLDQGLQFLIQYYNGEERAKGNILERFSAQQFPDLHSELNLSSLELGDSALYFCASSVGLRTELYGYTFGSGTRLTVV.